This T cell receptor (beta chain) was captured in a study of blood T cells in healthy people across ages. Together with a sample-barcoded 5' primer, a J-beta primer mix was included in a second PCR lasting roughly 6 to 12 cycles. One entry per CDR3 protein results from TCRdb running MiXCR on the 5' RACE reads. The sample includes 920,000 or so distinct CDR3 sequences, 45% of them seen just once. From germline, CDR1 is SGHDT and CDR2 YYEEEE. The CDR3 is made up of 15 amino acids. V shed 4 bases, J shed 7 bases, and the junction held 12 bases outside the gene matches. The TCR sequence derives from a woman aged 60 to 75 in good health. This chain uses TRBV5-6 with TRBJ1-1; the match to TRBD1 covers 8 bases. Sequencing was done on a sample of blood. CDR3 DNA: TGTGCCAGCAGCGGGGCTGAAACAGGGGGAAATGAAGCTTTCTTT. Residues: CASSGAETGGNEAFF. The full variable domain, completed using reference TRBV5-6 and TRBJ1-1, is DAGVTQSPTHLIKTRGQQVTLRCSPKSGHDTVSWYQQALGQGPQFIFQYYEEEERQRGNFPDRFSGHQFPNYSSELNVNALLLGDSALYLCASSGAETGGNEAFFGQGTRLTVV.